This note documents a single T cell receptor beta chain sequence. As yet, its antigen is unknown. CDR1 is SGHTA and CDR2 is FQGNSA in the germline V gene. The length of the CDR3 is 17 residues. The V end was cut by 1 base, the J end by 4 bases, with 19 bases between. The PCR had 60 Vbeta and 13 Jbeta primers. Method: immunoSEQ multiplex PCR; TCRdb's copy keeps in-frame clones and lacks some. The table includes 120,000 or so clones, 60% to 85% detected once. The data are from a study of cytomegalovirus exposure and HLA in healthy donors. Though probably carrying unrecorded immune exposures, donors were nominally healthy at sampling. Findings of the study overall: The investigators catalogued 164 TCR beta chains as cytomegalovirus-associated.

Sequences were obtained from PBMCs. This receptor was obtained from a woman aged 40 to 50 in good health and CMV-seronegative. The chain employs TRBV7-2 and TRBJ1-2; D perhaps matches TRBD1 (6 bases). CDR3 bases: TGTGCCAGCAGCTTAGGCGGGGGGGGGCTCAGAGGCTATGGCTACACCTTC. It is translated as CASSLGGGGLRGYGYTF.